This paragraph covers one T cell receptor beta chain sequence. By way of CD45RO/CCR7/CD25/CD127/CD95/CD27, the CD4+ regulatory, stem cell-like memory, central memory and naive cells were sorted. These data come from a study of beta chain features in type 1 diabetes. Study as a whole: Healthy donors, compared against patients, showed similar age, gender and cell yields.

The CDR3 consists of 13 residues. Germline assignment: CDR1 SEHNR and CDR2 FQNEAQ (reference sequence). V shed 5 bases and J shed 3 bases, with 11 bases lying between them. The investigators reverse transcribed all of the isolated RNA, so they sequenced expressed TCRB transcripts. Profiling relied on immunoSEQ multiplex PCR, and the TCRdb table lists in-frame clones only, not all of them. The table lists 300,000 or so clones, less than 9.5% of them singletons. This TCR derives from a woman aged 18 to 35 in good health. V usage is TRBV7-9 and J usage is TRBJ2-7; D is uncertain. The sequenced material came from central memory CD4+ T cells from blood. CDR3 protein: CASSPWPVYEQYF. The CDR3 nucleotides read TGTGCCAGCAGCCCCTGGCCGGTCTACGAGCAGTACTTC.